This T cell receptor (beta chain) was recorded in a study of cytomegalovirus exposure and HLA in healthy donors. Points from the study as a whole: Testing in vitro showed a few CMV-associated chains specific for CMV antigens. Common viral pathogens (according to a later analysis) appeared linked to several of the most significant clusters. Exclusion as indistinguishable affected some V segments, including TRBV6-2 and TRBV6-3.

About this clone itself: What it binds is not known.

Primers for the PCR totalled 60 Vbeta and 13 Jbeta. As processed by the authors: A follow-up analysis tallied 73 million or so unique TCR beta chains, approximately 11 million shared. TCRdb's table, derived via immunoSEQ multiplex PCR, lists solely in-frame clones and lacks some. The V and J calls and the clone size are those of that table, but D and trimming were determined from the DNA. The repertoire holds approximately 210,000 clones, with 60% to 85% as singletons. The length of the CDR3 is 15 residues. The V gene's germline CDR1 is LNHDA and CDR2 SQIVND (reference sequence). Unmatched junction bases numbered 10, after V lost 3 bases and J lost 8 bases.

The source is a woman in her forties in good health and CMV-seronegative. The V gene is TRBV19, the J gene TRBJ2-4; 7 bases agree with TRBD2. Sequencing input: PBMCs. The CDR3 here is CASSMVGGSGDIQYF. CDR3 coding DNA: TGTGCCAGTAGTATGGTTGGCGGGAGTGGGGACATTCAGTACTTC.